This TCR beta chain came from a study of shared clonotypes between healthy human individuals. Study summary: Each donor's CD4 naive and CD4 memory cells filled three plates apiece, CD8 naive two, and CD8 memory one.

Here immunoSEQ multiplex PCR was the method, and the copy in TCRdb shows in-frame clones only, minus some. There are approximately 2.5 million clones in the sample; roughly 92% occur only once, and over 0.12% lies in the top ten. Between the trimmed V and J ends, which lost 0 bases and 7 bases, there was a span of 18 bases. The CDR3 sequence is 16 residues long. Germline CDR1 is WNHNN and CDR2 is SYGVQD (reference sequence). The rearrangement joins TRBV10-1 to TRBJ1-2; D not certain. The sequenced material came from naive CD4+ T cells sorted from blood. Subset: CD45RA+ positively selected. This clonotype was sampled from a man younger than 35 in good health. The CDR3 DNA sequence: TGCGCCAGCAGTGAGTCGTGGGGAGCGACTATGGCTGGCTACACCTTC. It specifies CASSESWGATMAGYTF.